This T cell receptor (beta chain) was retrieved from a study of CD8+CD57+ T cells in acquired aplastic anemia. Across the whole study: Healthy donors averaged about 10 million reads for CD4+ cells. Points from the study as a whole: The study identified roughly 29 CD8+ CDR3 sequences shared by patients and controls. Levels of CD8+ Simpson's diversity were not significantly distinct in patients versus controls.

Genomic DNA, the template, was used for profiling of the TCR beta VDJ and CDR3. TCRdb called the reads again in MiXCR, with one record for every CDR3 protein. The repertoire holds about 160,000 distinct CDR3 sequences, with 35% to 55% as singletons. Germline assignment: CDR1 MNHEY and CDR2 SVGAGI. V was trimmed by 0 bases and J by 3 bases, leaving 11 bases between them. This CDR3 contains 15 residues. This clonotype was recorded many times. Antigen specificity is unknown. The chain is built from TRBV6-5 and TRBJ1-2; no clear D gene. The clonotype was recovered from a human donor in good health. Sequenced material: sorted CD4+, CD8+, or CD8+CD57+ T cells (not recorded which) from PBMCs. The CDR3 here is CASSYSYSTDYGYTF. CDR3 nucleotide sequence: TGTGCCAGCAGTTACTCCTACTCGACGGACTATGGCTACACCTTC.